This T cell receptor beta chain was observed in a study of shared clonotypes between healthy human individuals. For the study at large: Per donor, three plates held CD4 naive cells, three held CD4 memory, two held CD8 naive and one held CD8 memory.

Deep-level settings were used for running the assay. TCRdb's copy holds only in-frame clones and misses some; the assay was immunoSEQ multiplex PCR. The sample shows a few million clones, over 85% of them seen only once. The CDR3 is made up of 15 amino acids. V shed 5 bases and J shed 0 bases, with 10 bases lying between them. CDR1 is MNHNY, CDR2 SVGAGI, per germline (reference sequence). Naive CD8 cells lacked CD45RO, underwent positive selection for CCR7 and left out terminally differentiated effector memory CD45RA+ cells. Healthy adults negative for HIV, lacking recent acute infections or vaccinations, served as donors. Donors were Caucasian adults residing in Nashville, Tennessee, USA.

The TCR was taken from a man in his late teens or twenties in good health. Some clones in this sample may be carry-over from other donors' samples. The specimen was naive CD8+ T cells from PBMCs. The chain uses TRBV6-6 and TRBJ2-2; TRBD2 might be the D (5 bases). CDR3 nucleotides: TGTGCCAGCAGTATCCTAGCTACGAACACCGGGGAGCTGTTTTTT. Amino acid sequence: CASSILATNTGELFF.